These T cell receptor beta chains were read from a single sample in a study of T cell repertoires in aging, cancer and after chemotherapy. MiXCR, applied by TCRdb to the multiplex PCR reads, yields one record per CDR3 protein. The data hold 10,000 to 15,000 distinct CDR3 sequences, with less than 40% observed a single time. Sequenced: blood. These receptors all stem from a human donor in good health. The donor label of this sample is uncertain. Each CDR3 is given with its conserved first and last residue. The D gene is left open where the match is weak. Size values are once, few and many counts, or a class for expanded clones, and some rows have none.

V gene	J gene	D gene	clone size	CDR3 protein	CDR3 DNA
TRBV20-1	TRBJ2-6	.	.	CSATSSSGANVLTF	TGCAGTGCCACATCTTCCTCTGGGGCCAACGTCCTGACTTTC
TRBV19	TRBJ2-3	.	few	CASRNRGHSSTDTQYF	TGTGCCAGTAGAAACCGCGGACACTCTAGCACAGATACGCAGTATTTT
TRBV6-1	TRBJ1-6	.	.	CASRRQVLYGDSPLHF	TGTGCCAGCAGAAGACAGGTCCTTTATGGGGATTCACCCCTCCACTTT
TRBV29-1	TRBJ1-1	.	.	CSVPSTDPTEAFF	TGCAGCGTCCCATCGACAGACCCCACTGAAGCTTTCTTT
TRBV6-1	TRBJ2-7	TRBD2	few	CASSEASGRYNEQYF	TGTGCCAGCAGTGAAGCAAGCGGGAGGTACAACGAGCAGTACTTC
TRBV27	TRBJ2-3	TRBD1	.	CASRRGTGSTDTQYF	TGTGCCAGCAGGCGGGGGACAGGGTCCACAGATACGCAGTATTTT
TRBV6-1	TRBJ2-1	.	.	CASLQYNEQFF	TGTGCCAGCCTTCAGTACAATGAGCAGTTCTTC
TRBV27	TRBJ1-6	.	few	CASSFRGSPLHF	TGTGCCAGCAGTTTCAGGGGTTCACCCCTCCACTTT
TRBV20-1	TRBJ2-3	TRBD2	.	CSAEGIAGHFTDTQYF	TGCAGTGCTGAGGGCATAGCGGGGCACTTCACAGATACGCAGTATTTT
TRBV30	TRBJ1-5	TRBD1	.	CAWSVGGTGGTPQHF	TGTGCCTGGAGTGTTGGTGGGACAGGGGGAACACCCCAGCATTTT
TRBV27	TRBJ2-7	TRBD1	.	CASSWGQGAYEQYF	TGTGCCAGCAGTTGGGGACAGGGGGCCTACGAGCAGTACTTC
TRBV19	TRBJ1-4	.	few	CASSVGPLNEKLFF	TGTGCCAGTAGTGTTGGGCCGCTGAATGAAAAACTGTTTTTT
TRBV10-3	TRBJ1-1	.	.	CAISGTTGWDTEAFF	TGTGCCATCAGTGGGACAACAGGGTGGGACACTGAAGCTTTCTTT
TRBV11-3	TRBJ1-1	.	.	CASSLTFDEAFF	TGTGCCAGCAGCTTAACTTTCGATGAAGCTTTCTTT
TRBV30	TRBJ2-3	.	few	CAWSVQSPDTQYF	TGTGCCTGGAGTGTACAGTCTCCAGATACGCAGTATTTT
TRBV11-2	TRBJ2-1	.	.	CASSLNSINEQFF	TGTGCCAGCAGCTTAAACAGCATCAATGAGCAGTTCTTC
TRBV12-3/TRBV12-4	TRBJ2-3	.	few	CASSRNSLWDTQYF	TGTGCCAGCAGTAGAAACAGTTTGTGGGATACGCAGTATTTT
TRBV6-5	TRBJ2-7	.	.	CASNWGRGSYEQYF	TGTGCCAGCAATTGGGGGAGAGGCTCCTACGAGCAGTACTTC
TRBV6-1	TRBJ2-5	TRBD2	few	CASRLAGGQETQYF	TGTGCCAGCAGGTTAGCGGGGGGGCAAGAGACCCAGTACTTC
TRBV12-3/TRBV12-4	TRBJ2-7	.	.	CASSFGGSYEQYF	TGTGCCAGCAGTTTTGGGGGCTCCTACGAGCAGTACTTC
TRBV5-1	TRBJ2-3	.	.	CASSPEGVNTDTQYF	TGCGCCAGCAGCCCCGAGGGGGTCAACACAGATACGCAGTATTTT
TRBV27	TRBJ2-7	.	.	CASSFLSRHEQYF	TGTGCCAGCAGTTTTCTTAGTCGCCACGAGCAGTACTTC
TRBV6-5	TRBJ1-2	.	.	CASGVGPTFYTF	TGTGCCAGCGGGGTGGGGCCGACCTTCTACACCTTC
TRBV6-2/TRBV6-3	TRBJ2-7	.	once	CASSYVRRVKYF	TGTGCCAGCAGTTATGTCCGGCGGGTAAAGTACTTC
TRBV6-5	TRBJ2-2	TRBD2	.	CASRSGGDNTGELFF	TGTGCCAGCCGTAGCGGGGGGGATAACACCGGGGAGCTGTTTTTT
TRBV7-6	TRBJ2-2	TRBD1	.	CASRPGQGPPGELFF	TGTGCCAGCAGGCCGGGACAGGGTCCCCCCGGGGAGCTGTTTTTT
TRBV18	TRBJ1-1	.	.	CASSPGQVIEAFF	TGTGCCAGCTCACCAGGCCAGGTGATTGAAGCTTTCTTT
TRBV5-1	TRBJ2-6	.	.	CASSPVGTGANVLTF	TGCGCCAGCAGCCCGGTAGGTACCGGGGCCAACGTCCTGACTTTC
TRBV7-6	TRBJ2-1	TRBD2	.	CASSFARLAGVQNEQFF	TGTGCCAGCAGCTTTGCCCGACTAGCGGGAGTACAAAATGAGCAGTTCTTC
TRBV12-3/TRBV12-4	TRBJ1-2	.	few	CASSFPRVSYTF	TGTGCCAGCAGTTTCCCAAGGGTGAGCTACACCTTC
TRBV6-1	TRBJ1-2	.	.	CASTPRADYGYTF	TGTGCCAGCACCCCCCGGGCAGACTATGGCTACACCTTC
TRBV20-1	TRBJ2-5	TRBD2	.	CSARRLAGDQETQYF	TGCAGTGCTAGAAGACTAGCGGGGGACCAAGAGACCCAGTACTTC
TRBV7-6	TRBJ1-4	TRBD1	few	CASSPGTVNEKLFF	TGTGCCAGCAGCCCCGGGACAGTCAATGAAAAACTGTTTTTT
TRBV5-1	TRBJ2-2	.	few	CASSTDSSNTGELFF	TGCGCCAGCAGCACCGACAGCTCGAACACCGGGGAGCTGTTTTTT
TRBV15	TRBJ2-3	.	few	CATSPPFATQYF	TGTGCCACCAGCCCCCCCTTTGCTACGCAGTATTTT
TRBV4-1	TRBJ2-5	TRBD2	once	CASSRQALAGQETQYF	TGCGCCAGCAGTCGCCAAGCGCTAGCGGGGCAAGAGACCCAGTACTTC
TRBV19	TRBJ1-4	.	.	CASKILSATNEKLFF	TGTGCCAGTAAAATCCTGTCAGCAACTAATGAAAAACTGTTTTTT
TRBV19	TRBJ2-3	.	medium-sized	CASSIVLSLGSTDTQYF	TGTGCCAGTAGTATAGTCTTAAGCCTCGGTAGCACAGATACGCAGTATTTT
TRBV19	TRBJ1-6	.	.	CASGHRDYNSPLHF	TGTGCCAGTGGACACAGGGATTATAATTCACCCCTCCACTTT
TRBV11-3	TRBJ2-5	TRBD2	medium-sized	CASGGEGETQYF	TGTGCCAGCGGGGGGGAGGGAGAGACCCAGTACTTC
TRBV20-1	TRBJ2-5	TRBD1	.	CSARDRPQTQYF	TGCAGTGCTAGGGACAGGCCCCAGACCCAGTACTTC
TRBV7-2	TRBJ2-3	.	.	CASSQRGGQYF	TGTGCCAGCAGCCAACGAGGTGGGCAGTATTTT
TRBV29-1	TRBJ2-6	.	medium-sized	CSVDSRERSSGANVLTF	TGCAGCGTTGACTCCAGGGAGAGAAGCTCTGGGGCCAACGTCCTGACTTTC
TRBV7-9	TRBJ2-4	TRBD1	.	CANSLGTGLLQYF	TGTGCCAACAGCTTAGGGACAGGGCTGCTTCAGTACTTC
TRBV19	TRBJ1-6	TRBD1	few	CASTTGTGVYNSPLHF	TGTGCCAGTACGACCGGGACAGGGGTCTATAATTCACCCCTCCACTTT
TRBV6-2/TRBV6-3	TRBJ2-7	TRBD2	.	CASSYSSTSGYEQYF	TGTGCCAGCAGTTACTCGTCGACTAGCGGCTACGAGCAGTACTTC
TRBV5-6	TRBJ2-6	.	few	CASSASGANVLTF	TGTGCCAGCAGCGCCTCTGGGGCCAACGTCCTGACTTTC
TRBV30	TRBJ1-3	.	.	CAWSANGNTIYF	TGTGCCTGGAGTGCGAATGGAAACACCATATATTTT
TRBV6-5	TRBJ2-1	.	.	CASSRGKGTRGSEQFF	TGTGCCAGCAGCCGAGGGAAGGGGACCCGGGGGAGTGAGCAGTTCTTC
TRBV5-6	TRBJ2-7	TRBD1	.	CASSLDGTGGHEQYF	TGTGCCAGCAGCTTGGACGGGACAGGGGGCCACGAGCAGTACTTC